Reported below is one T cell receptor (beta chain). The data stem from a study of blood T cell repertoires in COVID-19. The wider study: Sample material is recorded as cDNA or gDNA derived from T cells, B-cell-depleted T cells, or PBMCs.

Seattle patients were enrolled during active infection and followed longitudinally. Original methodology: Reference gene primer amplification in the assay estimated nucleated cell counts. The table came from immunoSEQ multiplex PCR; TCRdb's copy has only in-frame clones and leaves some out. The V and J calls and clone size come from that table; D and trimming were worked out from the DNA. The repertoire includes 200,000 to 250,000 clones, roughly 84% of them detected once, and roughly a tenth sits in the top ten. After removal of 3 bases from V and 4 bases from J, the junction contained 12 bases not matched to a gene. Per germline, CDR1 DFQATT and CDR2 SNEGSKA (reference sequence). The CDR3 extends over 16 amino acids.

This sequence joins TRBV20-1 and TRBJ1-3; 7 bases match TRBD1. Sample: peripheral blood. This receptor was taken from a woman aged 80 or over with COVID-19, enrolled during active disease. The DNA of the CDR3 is TGCAGTGCTAGTCAAGGGGGCGGATGGTCCGGAAACACCATATATTTT. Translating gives CSASQGGGWSGNTIYF.